This T cell receptor beta chain stems from a study of post-analysis software for immune sequencing data. The study, taken as a whole, reports: In patients, a few TRBV segments were more frequent than in controls, with TRBV5-6, TRBV5-1 and TRBV20-1 among them. Controls significantly exceeded multiple sclerosis patients in normalized Chao1 diversity.

Every TCR beta cDNA library bore unique molecular identifiers. TCRdb reprocessed the PCR reads with MiXCR, giving one entry per CDR3 protein. The top ten hold about 10% of the sample, which has about 680,000 distinct CDR3 sequences, around 64% seen once. Worth noting for this clonotype: Its specificity is unknown.

Germline V gene data show CDR1 as SGHTA and CDR2 as FQGNSA. The CDR3 is made up of 17 amino acids. V trimming: 5 bases; J trimming: 3 bases; junction bases outside the gene matches: 11. The origin of this receptor is a girl aged 2-10 years with multiple sclerosis. V and J are TRBV7-2 and TRBJ2-3; the match to TRBD2 covers 10 bases. Material: blood. The CDR3 region is CASSPGVLAGVTDTQYF. The CDR3, as DNA: TGTGCCAGCAGCCCAGGGGTGCTAGCGGGAGTAACAGATACGCAGTATTTT.